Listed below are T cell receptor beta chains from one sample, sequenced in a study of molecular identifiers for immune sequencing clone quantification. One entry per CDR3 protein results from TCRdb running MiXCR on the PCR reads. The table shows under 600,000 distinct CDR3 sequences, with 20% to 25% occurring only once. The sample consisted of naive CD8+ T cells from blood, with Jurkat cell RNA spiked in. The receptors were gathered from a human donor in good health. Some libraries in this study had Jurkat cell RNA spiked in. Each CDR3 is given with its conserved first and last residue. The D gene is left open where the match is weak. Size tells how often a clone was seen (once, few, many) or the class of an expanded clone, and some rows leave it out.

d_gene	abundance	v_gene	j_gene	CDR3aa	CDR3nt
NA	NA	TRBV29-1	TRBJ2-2	CSVELGTTVAGELFF	TGCAGCGTTGAGTTAGGGACGACCGTCGCCGGGGAGCTGTTTTTT
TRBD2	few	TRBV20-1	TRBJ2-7	CSARWTRDYEQYF	TGCAGTGCTAGATGGACTAGGGATTACGAGCAGTACTTC
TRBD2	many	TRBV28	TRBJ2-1	CASSPSGLAQLSSYNEQFF	TGTGCCAGCAGCCCATCGGGACTAGCGCAACTCAGCTCCTACAATGAGCAGTTCTTC
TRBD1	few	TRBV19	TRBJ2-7	CATLDRARGQYF	TGTGCCACCCTGGACAGGGCAAGGGGGCAGTACTTC
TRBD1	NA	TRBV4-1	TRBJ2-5	CASSQEHIQGALRTQYF	TGCGCCAGCAGCCAAGAGCATATACAGGGGGCATTAAGGACCCAGTACTTC
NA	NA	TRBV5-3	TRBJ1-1	CASSPVGYPDTEAFF	TGTGCCAGCAGCCCCGTAGGGTATCCGGACACTGAAGCTTTCTTT
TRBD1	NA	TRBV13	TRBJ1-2	CASSPRQGNHYGYTF	TGTGCCAGCAGCCCCAGACAGGGCAATCACTATGGCTACACCTTC
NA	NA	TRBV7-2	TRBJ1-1	CASSLPHGLNTEAFF	TGTGCCAGCAGCTTACCCCACGGACTAAACACTGAAGCTTTCTTT
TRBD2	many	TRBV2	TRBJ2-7	CASSGLSLAGYEQYF	TGTGCCAGCAGTGGGTTGTCGCTAGCGGGGTACGAGCAGTACTTC
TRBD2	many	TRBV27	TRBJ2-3	CASSFGGGSDTQYF	TGTGCCAGCAGTTTTGGGGGAGGGAGCGATACGCAGTATTTT
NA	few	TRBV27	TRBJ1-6	CATLEGTVGPLHF	TGTGCCACCTTAGAGGGGACGGTTGGACCCCTCCACTTT
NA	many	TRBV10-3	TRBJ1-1	CAISESGTEAFF	TGTGCCATCAGTGAGTCGGGCACTGAAGCTTTCTTT
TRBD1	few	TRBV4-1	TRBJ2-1	CASSHRGQGTYNEQFF	TGCGCCAGCAGCCATCGAGGACAGGGGACTTACAATGAGCAGTTCTTC
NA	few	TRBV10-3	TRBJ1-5	CAISESGGINQPQHF	TGTGCCATCAGTGAGTCCGGGGGTATAAATCAGCCCCAGCATTTT
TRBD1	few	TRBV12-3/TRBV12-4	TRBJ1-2	CASSPGTAPNYGYTF	TGTGCCAGCAGCCCGGGGACAGCTCCTAACTATGGCTACACCTTC
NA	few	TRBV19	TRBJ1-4	CASSIINNEKLFF	TGTGCCAGTAGTATTATAAATAATGAAAAACTGTTTTTT
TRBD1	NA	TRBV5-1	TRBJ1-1	CASSFTGARSGNTEAFF	TGCGCCAGCAGCTTTACAGGGGCCCGGAGCGGGAACACTGAAGCTTTCTTT
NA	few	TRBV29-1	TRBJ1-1	CSGAFRGGNTEAFF	TGCAGCGGGGCCTTCCGGGGGGGAAACACTGAAGCTTTCTTT
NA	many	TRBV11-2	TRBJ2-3	CASSLLTTSTDTQYF	TGTGCCAGCAGCTTACTGACTACTAGCACAGATACGCAGTATTTT
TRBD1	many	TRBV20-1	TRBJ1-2	CSAGARDRGSHGYTF	TGCAGTGCTGGTGCGAGGGACAGGGGTTCTCATGGCTACACCTTC
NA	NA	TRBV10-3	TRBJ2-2	CAISVLRPGELFF	TGTGCCATCAGTGTCCTCCGACCCGGGGAGCTGTTTTTT
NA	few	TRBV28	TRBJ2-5	CASSLRGMEETQYF	TGTGCCAGCAGTTTAAGAGGGATGGAAGAGACCCAGTACTTC
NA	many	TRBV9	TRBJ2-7	CASSVEGTASYEQYF	TGTGCCAGCAGCGTAGAAGGGACTGCCTCCTACGAGCAGTACTTC
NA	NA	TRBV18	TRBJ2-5	CASSLGTGKGTQYF	TGTGCCAGCTCGCTGGGGACGGGCAAGGGGACCCAGTACTTC
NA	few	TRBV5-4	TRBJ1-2	CASSLRGSDYGYTF	TGTGCCAGCAGCCTCCGTGGGTCCGACTATGGCTACACCTTC
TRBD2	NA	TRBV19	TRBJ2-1	CASSTPPGLAGGVPGPRNEQFF	TGTGCCAGTAGTACGCCCCCGGGACTAGCGGGGGGGGTCCCCGGACCTCGCAATGAGCAGTTCTTC
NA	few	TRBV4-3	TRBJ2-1	CASSQLWGAYNEQFF	TGCGCCAGCAGCCAACTGTGGGGGGCCTACAATGAGCAGTTCTTC
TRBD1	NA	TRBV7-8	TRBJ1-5	CASSPADRGRYSNQPQHF	TGTGCCAGCAGCCCCGCGGACAGGGGGAGGTATAGCAATCAGCCCCAGCATTTT
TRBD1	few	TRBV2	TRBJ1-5	CASSGTGKISNQPQHF	TGTGCCAGCAGCGGGACAGGGAAGATTAGCAATCAGCCCCAGCATTTT
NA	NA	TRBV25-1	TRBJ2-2	CASISAGPYGGLFF	TGTGCCAGCATTTCGGCGGGCCCCTACGGGGGGCTGTTTTTT
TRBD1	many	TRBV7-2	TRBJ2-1	CARRPGQGISYNEQFF	TGTGCCCGCCGACCCGGACAGGGGATTTCGTACAATGAGCAGTTCTTC
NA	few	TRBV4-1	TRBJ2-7	CASSQDFGLVTYEQYF	TGCGCCAGCAGCCAAGATTTTGGGCTGGTAACCTACGAGCAGTACTTC
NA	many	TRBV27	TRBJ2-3	CASRYRYTDTQYF	TGTGCCAGCAGGTACAGATACACAGATACGCAGTATTTT
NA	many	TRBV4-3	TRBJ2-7	CASSQDSGDPYEQYF	TGCGCCAGCAGCCAAGATTCAGGGGACCCCTACGAGCAGTACTTC
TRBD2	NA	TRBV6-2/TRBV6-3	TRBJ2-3	CASRTSGGEGTDTQYF	TGTGCCTCGAGGACTAGCGGGGGGGAAGGCACAGATACGCAATATTTT
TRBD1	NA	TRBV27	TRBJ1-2	CASSSRPTATGANYGYTF	TGTGCCAGCAGTTCCCGTCCTACTGCGACAGGGGCTAACTATGGCTACACCTTC
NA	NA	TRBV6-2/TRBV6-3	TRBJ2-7	CASSYPASERAYEQYF	TGTGCCAGCAGTTACCCTGCTAGCGAGAGGGCCTACGAGCAGTACTTC
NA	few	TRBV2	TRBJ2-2	CASRRGTSFEAGELFF	TGTGCCAGCAGGAGGGGAACTAGTTTCGAAGCCGGGGAGCTGTTTTTT
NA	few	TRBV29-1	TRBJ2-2	CSVAGSLNTGELFF	TGCAGCGTTGCCGGGTCGCTTAACACCGGGGAGCTGTTTTTT
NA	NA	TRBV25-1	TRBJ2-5	CASSEFGGTETQCF	TGTGCCAGCAGTGAATTCGGGGGCACAGAGACCCAGTGCTTC
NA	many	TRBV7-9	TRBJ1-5	CASSASGTEDQPQHF	TGTGCCAGCAGCGCCTCCGGGACCGAAGATCAGCCCCAGCATTTT
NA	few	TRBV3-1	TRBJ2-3	CASSQDGGGIDTQYF	TGTGCCAGCAGCCAAGACGGGGGCGGGATCGATACGCAGTATTTT
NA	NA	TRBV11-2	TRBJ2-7	CASSVYRDLYEQYF	TGTGCCAGCAGCGTCTACAGGGACCTCTACGAGCAGTACTTC
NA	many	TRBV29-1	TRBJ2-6	CSVTGGISGANVLTF	TGCAGCGTTACCGGGGGAATCTCTGGGGCCAACGTCCTGACTTTC
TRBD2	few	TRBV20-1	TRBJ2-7	CSAQLAGGPYEQYF	TGCAGTGCTCAACTAGCGGGAGGTCCCTACGAGCAGTACTTC
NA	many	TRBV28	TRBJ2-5	CASSSRGRMETQYF	TGTGCCAGCAGTTCCAGGGGGAGGATGGAGACCCAGTACTTC
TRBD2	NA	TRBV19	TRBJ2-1	CASSMPSGLAGGGEQFF	TGTGCCAGTAGTATGCCCTCCGGACTAGCGGGAGGCGGTGAGCAGTTCTTC
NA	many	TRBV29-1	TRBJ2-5	CSVELGGWTQETQYF	TGCAGCGTTGAATTGGGGGGATGGACCCAAGAGACCCAGTACTTC
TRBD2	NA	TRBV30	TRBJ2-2	CAWSVQAGGNTGELFF	TGTGCCTGGAGTGTACAGGCGGGAGGTAATACCGGGGAGCTGTTTTTT
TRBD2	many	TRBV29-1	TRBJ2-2	CSVLEFYSGSLTGELFF	TGCAGCGTCCTCGAATTCTATAGCGGGAGTCTCACCGGGGAGCTGTTTTTT
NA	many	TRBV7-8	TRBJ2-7	CASSLLEDSSEQYF	TGTGCCAGCAGCTTGTTGGAGGACTCCAGCGAGCAGTACTTC
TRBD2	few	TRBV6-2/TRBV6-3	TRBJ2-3	CASSLLAGALTDTQYF	TGTGCCAGCAGCCTCCTAGCGGGGGCCCTCACAGATACGCAGTATTTT
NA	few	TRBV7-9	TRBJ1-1	CASSLDPSPYEGLGTEAFF	TGTGCCAGCAGCTTAGACCCCTCACCTTATGAGGGACTAGGTACTGAAGCTTTCTTT
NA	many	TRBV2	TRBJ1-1	CASRRGGATEAFF	TGTGCCAGCAGGCGGGGAGGGGCGACTGAAGCTTTCTTT
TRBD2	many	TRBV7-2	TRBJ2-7	CASSLGLAGAYEQYF	TGTGCCAGCAGCTTGGGACTAGCGGGAGCCTACGAGCAGTACTTC